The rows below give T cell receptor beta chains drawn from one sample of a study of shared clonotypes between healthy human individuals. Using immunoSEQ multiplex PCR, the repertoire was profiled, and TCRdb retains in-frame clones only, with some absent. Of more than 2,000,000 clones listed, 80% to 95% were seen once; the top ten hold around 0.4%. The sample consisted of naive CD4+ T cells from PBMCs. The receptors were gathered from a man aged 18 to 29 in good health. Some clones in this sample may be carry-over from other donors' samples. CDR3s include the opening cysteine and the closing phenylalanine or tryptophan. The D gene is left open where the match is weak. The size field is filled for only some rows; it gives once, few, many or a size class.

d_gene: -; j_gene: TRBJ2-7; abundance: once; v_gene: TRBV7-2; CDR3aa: CASSPDSGRSYEQYF; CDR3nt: TGTGCCAGCAGCCCGGACAGTGGACGATCCTACGAGCAGTACTTC
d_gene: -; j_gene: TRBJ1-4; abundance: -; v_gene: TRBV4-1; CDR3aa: CASSQAGLANEKLFF; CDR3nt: TGCGCCAGCAGCCAAGCGGGGTTGGCTAATGAAAAACTGTTTTTT
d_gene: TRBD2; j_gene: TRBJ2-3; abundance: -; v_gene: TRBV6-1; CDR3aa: CASSGGGGSTDTQYF; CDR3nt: TGTGCCAGCAGTGGGGGCGGGGGTAGCACAGATACGCAGTATTTT
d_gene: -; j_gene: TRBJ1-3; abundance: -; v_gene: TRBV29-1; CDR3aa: CSATVGRQNTIYF; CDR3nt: TGCAGCGCCACCGTGGGCCGACAGAACACCATATATTTT
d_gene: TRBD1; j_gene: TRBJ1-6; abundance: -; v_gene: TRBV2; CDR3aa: CASRRQGGNSPLHF; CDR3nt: TGTGCCAGCAGAAGACAGGGAGGTAATTCACCCCTCCACTTT
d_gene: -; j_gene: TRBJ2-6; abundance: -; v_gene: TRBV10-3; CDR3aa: CAISAVRSGANVLTF; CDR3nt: TGTGCCATCAGTGCAGTGCGCTCTGGGGCCAACGTCCTGACTTTC
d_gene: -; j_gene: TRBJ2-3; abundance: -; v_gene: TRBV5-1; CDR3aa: CASSSKQQHTQYF; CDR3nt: TGCGCCAGCAGCTCAAAGCAGCAGCATACGCAGTATTTT
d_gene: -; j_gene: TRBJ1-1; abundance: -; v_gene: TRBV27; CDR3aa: CASSLSGVNTEAFF; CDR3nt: TGTGCCAGCAGTTTATCTGGTGTAAACACTGAAGCTTTCTTT
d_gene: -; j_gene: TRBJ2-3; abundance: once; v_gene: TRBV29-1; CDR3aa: CSVVTGSRDTQYF; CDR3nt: TGCAGCGTTGTAACAGGGAGTCGTGATACGCAGTATTTT
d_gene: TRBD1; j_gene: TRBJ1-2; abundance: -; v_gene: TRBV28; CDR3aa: CASNSGTGSYGYTF; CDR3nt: TGTGCCAGCAACTCTGGGACAGGAAGCTATGGCTACACCTTC
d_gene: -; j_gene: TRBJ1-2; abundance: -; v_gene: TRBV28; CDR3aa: CASSWGGSTIYGHTF; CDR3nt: TGTGCCAGCAGTTGGGGTGGCAGTACTATTTATGGCCACACCTTC
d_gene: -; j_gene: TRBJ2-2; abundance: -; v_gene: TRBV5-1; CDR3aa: CASSFLAGSRSGELFF; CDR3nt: TGCGCCAGCAGCTTCTTGGCAGGCTCGAGGTCCGGGGAGCTGTTTTTT
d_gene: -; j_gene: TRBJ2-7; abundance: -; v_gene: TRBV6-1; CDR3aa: CASSEAPSAAYEQYF; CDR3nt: TGTGCCAGCAGTGAAGCCCCTAGCGCCGCCTACGAGCAGTACTTC
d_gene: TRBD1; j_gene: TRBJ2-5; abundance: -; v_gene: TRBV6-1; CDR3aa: CASSKTGGEETQYF; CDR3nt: TGTGCCAGCAGTAAGACAGGGGGCGAAGAGACCCAGTACTTC
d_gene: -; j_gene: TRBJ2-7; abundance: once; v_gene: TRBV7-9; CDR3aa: CASSLGEALEQYF; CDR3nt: TGTGCCAGCAGCTTAGGGGAGGCTCTCGAGCAGTACTTC
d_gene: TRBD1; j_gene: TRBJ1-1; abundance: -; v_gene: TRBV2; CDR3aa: CASSGTQGVTEAFF; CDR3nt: TGTGCCAGCAGTGGGACACAGGGGGTCACTGAAGCTTTCTTT
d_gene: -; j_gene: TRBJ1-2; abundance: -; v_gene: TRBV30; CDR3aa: CAWSFNRDGYTF; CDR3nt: TGTGCCTGGAGTTTTAACAGGGATGGCTACACCTTC
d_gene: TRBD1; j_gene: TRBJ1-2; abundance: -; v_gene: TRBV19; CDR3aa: CASRVRGRNYGYTF; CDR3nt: TGTGCCAGTAGGGTCAGGGGGAGAAACTATGGCTACACCTTC
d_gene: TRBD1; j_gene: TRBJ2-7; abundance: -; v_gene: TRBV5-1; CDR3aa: CASSLGLRQGFHEQYF; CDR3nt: TGCGCCAGCAGCTTGGGGTTACGACAGGGCTTCCACGAGCAGTACTTC
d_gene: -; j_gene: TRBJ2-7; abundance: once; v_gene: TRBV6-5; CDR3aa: CASSYSSAYSYEQYF; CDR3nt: TGTGCCAGCAGTTACTCGAGCGCCTACTCCTACGAGCAGTACTTC
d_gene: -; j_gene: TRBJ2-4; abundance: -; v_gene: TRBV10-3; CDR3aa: CAISESSEGGVDF; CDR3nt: TGTGCCATCAGTGAGTCTTCCGAGGGGGGAGTGGACTTC
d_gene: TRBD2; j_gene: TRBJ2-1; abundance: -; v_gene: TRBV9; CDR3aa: CASSPGLAGGINEQFF; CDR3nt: TGTGCCAGCAGCCCCGGTCTAGCGGGAGGGATTAATGAGCAGTTCTTC
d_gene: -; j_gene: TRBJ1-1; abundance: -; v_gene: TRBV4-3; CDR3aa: CASSPSIGETEAFF; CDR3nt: TGCGCCAGCAGCCCCTCGATCGGTGAAACTGAAGCTTTCTTT
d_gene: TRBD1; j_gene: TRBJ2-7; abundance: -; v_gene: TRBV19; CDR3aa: CAAGPGTALYEQYF; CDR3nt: TGTGCCGCCGGGCCCGGGACAGCGCTCTACGAGCAGTACTTC
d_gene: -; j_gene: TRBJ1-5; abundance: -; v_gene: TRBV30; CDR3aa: CAWSKGVLRSNQPQHF; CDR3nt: TGTGCCTGGAGTAAGGGGGTCTTGAGGAGCAATCAGCCCCAGCATTTT
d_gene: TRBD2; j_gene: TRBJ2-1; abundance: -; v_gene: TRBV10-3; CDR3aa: CAISGLAGGEQFF; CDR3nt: TGTGCCATCTCGGGGCTAGCGGGAGGCGAGCAGTTCTTC
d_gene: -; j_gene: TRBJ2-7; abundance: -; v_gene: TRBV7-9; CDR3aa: CASSYRGGSPGYEQYF; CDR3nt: TGTGCCAGCAGCTATAGGGGGGGCAGCCCGGGCTACGAGCAGTACTTC
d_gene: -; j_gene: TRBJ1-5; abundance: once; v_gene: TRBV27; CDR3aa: CASRADRANQPQHF; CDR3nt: TGTGCCAGCAGGGCGGACAGAGCGAATCAGCCCCAGCATTTT
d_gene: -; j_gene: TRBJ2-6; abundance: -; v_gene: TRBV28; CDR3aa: CASTPIPSGANVLTF; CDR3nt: TGTGCCAGCACCCCGATCCCTTCTGGGGCCAACGTCCTGACTTTC
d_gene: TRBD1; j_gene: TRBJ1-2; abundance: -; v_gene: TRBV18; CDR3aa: CASSPRSPRGAGDGYTF; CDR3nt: TGTGCCAGCTCACCCAGATCGCCCAGGGGGGCTGGGGATGGCTACACCTTC
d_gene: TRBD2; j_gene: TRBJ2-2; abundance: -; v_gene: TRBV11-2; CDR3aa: CASSMRLAGNTGELFF; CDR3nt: TGTGCCAGCAGCATGAGACTAGCGGGAAATACCGGGGAGCTGTTTTTT
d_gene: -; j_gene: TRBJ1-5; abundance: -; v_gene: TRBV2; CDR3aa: CASRLDSDQPQHF; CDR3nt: TGTGCCAGCAGGCTGGACAGCGATCAGCCCCAGCATTTT
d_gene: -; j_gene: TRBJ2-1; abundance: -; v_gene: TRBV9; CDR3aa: CASSVRQGSYNEQFF; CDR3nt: TGTGCCAGCAGCGTACGTCAGGGGTCTTACAATGAGCAGTTCTTC